This T cell receptor (beta chain) was sequenced in a study of control samples from healthy donors and cancer patients. Only in-frame clones appear in the TCRdb table, and some are missing; sequencing was by immunoSEQ multiplex PCR. The table has 60,000 to 75,000 clones, roughly 90% seen once; the top ten hold 5% to 6.5%. This clone has just one count. The specimen sequenced was PBMCs. This TCR derives from a man aged 55-75 years with colorectal cancer.

The CDR3 sequence is CASSQGGGQGANRELFF. CDR3 nucleotide sequence: TGTGCCAGCAGCCAAGGAGGTGGACAGGGGGCGAACAGGGAGCTGTTTTTT. The V call is TRBV4-2, the J call TRBJ2-2; the match to TRBD1 covers 11 bases. Germline assignment: CDR1 LGHNA and CDR2 YNFKEQ. With V trimmed by 1 base and J by 9 bases, 10 bases remained unmatched. The CDR3 has 17 amino acids.